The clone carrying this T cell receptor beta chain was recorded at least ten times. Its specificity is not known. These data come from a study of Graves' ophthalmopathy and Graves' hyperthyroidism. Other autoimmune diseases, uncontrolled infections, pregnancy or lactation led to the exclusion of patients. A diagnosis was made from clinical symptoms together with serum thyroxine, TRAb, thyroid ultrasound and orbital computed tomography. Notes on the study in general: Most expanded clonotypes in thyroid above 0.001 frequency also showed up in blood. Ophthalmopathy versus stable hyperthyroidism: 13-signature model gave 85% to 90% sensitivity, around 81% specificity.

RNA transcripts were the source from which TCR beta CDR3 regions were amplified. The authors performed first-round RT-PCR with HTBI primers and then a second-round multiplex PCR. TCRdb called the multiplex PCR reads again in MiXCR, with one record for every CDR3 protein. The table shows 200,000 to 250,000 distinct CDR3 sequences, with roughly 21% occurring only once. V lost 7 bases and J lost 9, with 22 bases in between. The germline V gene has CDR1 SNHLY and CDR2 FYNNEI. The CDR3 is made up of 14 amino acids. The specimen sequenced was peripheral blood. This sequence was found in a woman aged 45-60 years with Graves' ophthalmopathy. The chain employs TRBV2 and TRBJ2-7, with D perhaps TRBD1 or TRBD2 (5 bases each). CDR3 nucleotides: TGTGCCAGCACCCATCTGGTGGGGGTAGGCGGGCAGTACTTC. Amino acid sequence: CASTHLVGVGGQYF.